This TCR beta chain stems from a study of shared clonotypes between healthy human individuals. Produced via immunoSEQ multiplex PCR; TCRdb's table is partial and in-frame only. The top ten hold about 0.41% of the sample, which has approximately 2,300,000 clones, around 90% seen once. Turning to this clone: This same CDR3 is encoded by further DNA sequences in the sample.

Source material: naive CD4+ T cells from PBMCs. Specified subset: CD45RA+ positively selected. This TCR came from a man younger than 35 in good health. Some clones in this sample may be carry-over from other donors' samples.

Written as DNA, the CDR3 is TGTGCCAGCAGCTTAAGGGCAACTAATGAAAAACTGTTTTTT. Its protein product is CASSLRATNEKLFF. V and J are TRBV7-9 and TRBJ1-4; no clear D. The CDR3 covers 14 residues. Germline V gene data show CDR1 as SEHNR and CDR2 as FQNEAQ (reference sequence). V was trimmed by 2 bases and J by 0 bases, leaving 4 bases between them.